This T cell receptor beta chain was found in a study of blood T cell repertoires in COVID-19. Turning to the study itself: Donors in the United States, Italy and Spain gave samples during acute or convalescent COVID-19. From T cells, B-cell-depleted T cells, or PBMCs came the material, which was cDNA or gDNA.

Germline V gene lookup returns CDR1 MGHRA and CDR2 YSYEKL. The CDR3 loop spans 14 amino acids. Trimming took 1 base from V and 6 from J; bases not matched to a gene: 4. Authors' analysis steps: Amplification with reference gene primers provided the estimates of nucleated cell counts. Profiling relied on immunoSEQ multiplex PCR, and the TCRdb table lists in-frame clones only, not all of them. D and trimming were read from the DNA, whereas the V and J calls and clone size are those reported in that table. The profile shows 200,000 to 250,000 clones, 92% of them singletons. During active infection, Seattle patients enrolled and were then monitored through disease.

This clonotype was obtained from a man between 60 and 70 years old with COVID-19, enrolled during active disease. Specimen: peripheral blood. The chain uses TRBV4-1 and TRBJ2-7, with 9 nucleotides matching TRBD1. CDR3 loop: CASSQVTGGSEQYF. The CDR3 DNA sequence: TGCGCCAGCAGCCAAGTTACAGGGGGCAGCGAGCAGTACTTC.